This T cell receptor beta chain was obtained from a study of CD8 T cells in Susac syndrome. When the RNA was reverse transcribed, random hexamers were used with an input of about 0.45 to 1 ug. Amplification of TCR beta CDR3 across 54 Vbeta and 13 Jbeta was performed with immunoSEQ multiplex PCR. TCRdb reanalysed the immunoSEQ multiplex PCR reads using MiXCR and keeps one entry per CDR3 protein. The data hold around 140,000 distinct CDR3 sequences, with roughly 94% observed a single time. TEMRA cells were FACS-enriched and CD8+ and CD4+ T cells negatively isolated. The CDR3 has 13 amino acids. Trimming left V 3 bases short and J 3 bases short, with 6 bases between. CDR1 and CDR2 from the germline V gene are SGHTA and FQGNSA.

The specimen was CD4+ T cells from PBMCs. The TCR comes from a human donor with Susac syndrome. The chain has TRBV7-2 and TRBJ1-5; D gene ambiguous. CDR3: CASSFGNNQPQHF. The CDR3, as DNA: TGTGCCAGCAGCTTTGGGAACAATCAGCCCCAGCATTTT.